This entry describes one T cell receptor beta chain. There is no known antigen for this receptor. No base quality information exists; no much larger clone differs at one position. Collaborating institutions collected whole blood in K2EDTA tubes following their own protocols. For TCRbeta analysis, collaborator samples were shipped as frozen whole blood, as isolated PBMCs, or as DNA extracted from either sample type. The source of the sample is a study of blood T cell repertoires in COVID-19 (dated by TCRdb to between 2020 and 2021). For context, the study as a whole: The collaborator samples originated in the United States, Italy and Spain and spanned the acute and convalescent phases of COVID-19. HLA class I and class II types, where available, came from metadata supplied by the sample provider rather than from assay-based typing. The dataset comprised deeply sampled blood TCRbeta repertoires from subjects exposed to, actively infected with, or recovered from COVID-19. The samples were drawn from two sources: the first 160 participants of the ongoing ImmuneRACE study, and 1,000 to 1,500 subjects contributed by 6 global collaborators. A de-identified subject ID, COVID-19 status, age in years and sex were almost always included in the sample metadata. The repertoires were released in a freely available public database intended as a resource for research on the immune response to SARS-CoV-2. The material from the prospective study consisted of cDNA or gDNA derived from T cells, B-cell-depleted T cells, or PBMCs. Results the study describes overall, beyond this receptor: Clinical and demographic metadata were provided uncurated, with the amount varying by source and participant.

The germline V gene gives CDR1 as SGHTA and CDR2 as FQGNSA. V loses 5 bases, J loses 10 bases, and the germline ends lie 15 bases apart. The CDR3 runs 14 amino acids, cysteine and phenylalanine included. Only the CDR3 part of the read is kept: 42 bases, read in frame from the first base. The immunoSEQ Assay, a bias-controlled multiplex PCR, was used to amplify TCRbeta CDR3 regions from genomic DNA. The published analysis was carried out like this. The number of nucleated cells in each sample was estimated by amplification of reference gene primers within the assay. Sequence reads were collapsed and filtered to measure the absolute abundance of every unique TCRbeta CDR3 rearrangement. For each sample, productive Simpson clonality was calculated by taking the square root of Simpson's diversity index across productive rearrangements. TCRdb took this table from immuneACCESS and kept in-frame rearrangements with V and J called. Such tables lack part of the clones; where checked against another copy, unresolved V genes explain under half of the gap, and the rest is unexplained. V and J calls and clone size are given by that table; D and trimming were obtained from the DNA. The sample table lists roughly 250,000 clones, 65% to 90% of them with a count of one. In total, the top ten clones hold around 3% of the sample.

This TCR was recovered from a woman in her fifties or sixties with active or convalescent COVID-19. This chain joins TRBV7-2 to TRBJ1-6; the D gene assignment is ambiguous. The sequenced sample consisted of peripheral blood. Read as DNA, the sequence is TGTGCCAGCAGCCGGGGATCACGCCGATCACCCCTCCACTTT. Translated, this is CASSRGSRRSPLHF.